This record looks at one TCR beta chain sequence and its context. Its antigen remains unidentified. The data were taken from a study of cytomegalovirus exposure and HLA in healthy donors. Study results and caveats: What TCR beta sequences reportedly achieved was accurate prediction of HLA-A and HLA-B alleles in most subjects.

There are 13 residues in the CDR3. Germline-derived CDR1 and CDR2 are KGHSH and LQKENI. V lost 2 bases to trimming and J lost 8 bases, with 9 bases between them. The PCR was carried out with 60 Vbeta primers and 13 Jbeta primers. Produced via immunoSEQ multiplex PCR; TCRdb's table is partial and in-frame only. This table has some 130,000 clones, roughly 70% appearing once. The sample was PBMCs. The chain employs TRBV18 and TRBJ2-2; D perhaps matches TRBD2 (5 bases). The receptor's source is a man between 35 and 55 years old in good health and CMV-seronegative. The CDR3 sequence is CASSPGLEGELFF. CDR3 nucleotide sequence: TGTGCCAGCTCACCAGGACTCGAAGGGGAGCTGTTTTTT.